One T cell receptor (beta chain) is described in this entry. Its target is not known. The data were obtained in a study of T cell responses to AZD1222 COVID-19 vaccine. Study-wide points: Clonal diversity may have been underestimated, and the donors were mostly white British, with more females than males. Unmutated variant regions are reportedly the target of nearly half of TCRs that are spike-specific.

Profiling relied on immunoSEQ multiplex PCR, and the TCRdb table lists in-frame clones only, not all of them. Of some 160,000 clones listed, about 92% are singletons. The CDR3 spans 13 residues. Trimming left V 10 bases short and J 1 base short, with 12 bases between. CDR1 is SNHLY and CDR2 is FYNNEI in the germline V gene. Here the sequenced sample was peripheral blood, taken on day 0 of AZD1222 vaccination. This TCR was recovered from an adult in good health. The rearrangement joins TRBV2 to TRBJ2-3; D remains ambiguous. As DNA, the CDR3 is TGTGCCAACTGGTTACCGCGCACAGATACGCAGTATTTT. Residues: CANWLPRTDTQYF.